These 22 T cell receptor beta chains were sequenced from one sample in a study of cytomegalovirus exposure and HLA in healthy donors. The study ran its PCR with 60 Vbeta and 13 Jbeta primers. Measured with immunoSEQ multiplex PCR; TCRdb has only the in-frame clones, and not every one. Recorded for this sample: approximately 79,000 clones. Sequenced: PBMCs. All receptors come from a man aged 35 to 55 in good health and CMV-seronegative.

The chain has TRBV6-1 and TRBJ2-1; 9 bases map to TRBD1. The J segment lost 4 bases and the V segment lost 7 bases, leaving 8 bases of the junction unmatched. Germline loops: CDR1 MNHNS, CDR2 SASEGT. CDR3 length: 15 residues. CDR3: CASNLLGTGYNEQFF. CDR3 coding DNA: TGTGCCAGCAATCTATTAGGGACAGGGTACAATGAGCAGTTCTTC.

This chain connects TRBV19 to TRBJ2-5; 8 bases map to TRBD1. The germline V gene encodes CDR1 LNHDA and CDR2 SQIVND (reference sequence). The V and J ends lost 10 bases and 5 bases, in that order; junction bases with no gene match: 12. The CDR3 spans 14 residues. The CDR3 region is CATEDRAFRETQYF. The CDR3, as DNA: TGTGCCACCGAGGACAGGGCTTTTCGGGAGACCCAGTACTTC.

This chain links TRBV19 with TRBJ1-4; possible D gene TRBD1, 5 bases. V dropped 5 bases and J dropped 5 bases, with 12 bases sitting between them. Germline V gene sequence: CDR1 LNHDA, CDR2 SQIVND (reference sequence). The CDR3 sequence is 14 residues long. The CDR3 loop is CASSFTGTNEKLFF. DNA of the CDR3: TGTGCCAGTAGTTTCACAGGAACAAATGAAAAACTGTTTTTT.

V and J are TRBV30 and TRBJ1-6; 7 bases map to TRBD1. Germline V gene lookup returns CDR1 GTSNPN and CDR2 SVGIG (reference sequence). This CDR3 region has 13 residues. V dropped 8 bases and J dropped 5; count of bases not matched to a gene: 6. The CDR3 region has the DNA TGTGCCCACCAGGGACAGAATAATTCACCCCTCCACTTT. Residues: CAHQGQNNSPLHF.

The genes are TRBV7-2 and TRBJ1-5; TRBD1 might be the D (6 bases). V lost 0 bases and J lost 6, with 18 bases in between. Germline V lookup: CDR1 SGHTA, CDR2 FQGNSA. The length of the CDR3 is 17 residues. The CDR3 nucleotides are TGTGCCAGCAGCTTAGCGGGGGTTGCAGGGGTGGGTCAGCCCCAGCATTTT. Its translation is CASSLAGVAGVGQPQHF.

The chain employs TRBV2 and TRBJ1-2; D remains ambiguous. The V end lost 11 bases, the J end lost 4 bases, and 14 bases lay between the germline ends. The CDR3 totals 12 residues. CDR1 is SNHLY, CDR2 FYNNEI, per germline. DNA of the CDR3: TGTGCCTCAGGAGGATCTCGCTATGGCTACACCTTC. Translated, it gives CASGGSRYGYTF.

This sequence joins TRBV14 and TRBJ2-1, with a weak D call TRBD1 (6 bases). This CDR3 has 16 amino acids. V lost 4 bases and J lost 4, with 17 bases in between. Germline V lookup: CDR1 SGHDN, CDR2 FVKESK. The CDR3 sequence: CASSPPQYREYNEQFF. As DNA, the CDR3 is TGTGCCAGCAGCCCTCCGCAGTACAGGGAATACAATGAGCAGTTCTTC.

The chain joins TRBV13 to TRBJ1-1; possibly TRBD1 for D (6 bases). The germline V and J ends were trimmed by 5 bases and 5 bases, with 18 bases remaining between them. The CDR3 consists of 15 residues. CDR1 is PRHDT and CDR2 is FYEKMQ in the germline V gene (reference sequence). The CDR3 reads CASSQNPGGWTEAFF. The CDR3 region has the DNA TGTGCCAGCAGCCAGAACCCGGGGGGCTGGACTGAAGCTTTCTTT.

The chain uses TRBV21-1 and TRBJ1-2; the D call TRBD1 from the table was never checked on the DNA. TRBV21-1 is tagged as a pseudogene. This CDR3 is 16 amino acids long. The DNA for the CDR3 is TGTGCCACCCAGGGACAGTCTTTCTACAGACGATATCGCTACACCTTC. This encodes CATQGQSFYRRYRYTF.

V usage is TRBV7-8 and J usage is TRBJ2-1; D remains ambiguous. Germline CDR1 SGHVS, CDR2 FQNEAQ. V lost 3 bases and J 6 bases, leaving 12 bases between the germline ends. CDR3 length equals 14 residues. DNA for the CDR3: TGTGCCAGCAGCTTCGAAACGAGAGTCAATGAGCAGTTCTTC. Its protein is CASSFETRVNEQFF. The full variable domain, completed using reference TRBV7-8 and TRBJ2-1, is GAGVSQSPRYKVAKRGQDVALRCDPISGHVSLFWYQQALGQGPEFLTYFQNEAQLDKSGLPSDRFFAERPEGSVSTLKIQRTQQEDSAVYLCASSFETRVNEQFFGPGTRLTVL.

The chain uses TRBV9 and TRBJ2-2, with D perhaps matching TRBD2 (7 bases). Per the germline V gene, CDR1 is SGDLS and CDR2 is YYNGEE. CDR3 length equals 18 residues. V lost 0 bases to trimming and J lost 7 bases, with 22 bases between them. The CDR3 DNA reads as TGTGCCAGCAGCGTAGTCTCCGGGGGGCCCGGATGGGGCGGGGAGCTGTTTTTT. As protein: CASSVVSGGPGWGGELFF.

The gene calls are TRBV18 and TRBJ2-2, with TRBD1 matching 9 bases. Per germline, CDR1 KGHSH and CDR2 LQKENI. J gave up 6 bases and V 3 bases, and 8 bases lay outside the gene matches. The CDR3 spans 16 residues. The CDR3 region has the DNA TGTGCCAGCTCACCTGGGACAGGGTCCCTCTCCGGGGAGCTGTTTTTT. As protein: CASSPGTGSLSGELFF. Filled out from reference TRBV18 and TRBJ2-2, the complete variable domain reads NAGVMQNPRHLVRRRGQEARLRCSPMKGHSHVYWYRQLPEEGLKFMVYLQKENIIDESGMPKERFSAEFPKEGPSILRIQQVVRGDSAAYFCASSPGTGSLSGELFFGEGSRLTVL.

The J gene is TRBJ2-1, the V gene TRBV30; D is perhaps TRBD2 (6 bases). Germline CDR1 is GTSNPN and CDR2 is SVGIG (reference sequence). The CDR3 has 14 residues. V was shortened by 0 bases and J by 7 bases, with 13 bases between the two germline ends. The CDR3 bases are TGTGCCTGGAGTGTTAGCGGATTGTCGAATGAGCAGTTCTTC. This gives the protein CAWSVSGLSNEQFF.

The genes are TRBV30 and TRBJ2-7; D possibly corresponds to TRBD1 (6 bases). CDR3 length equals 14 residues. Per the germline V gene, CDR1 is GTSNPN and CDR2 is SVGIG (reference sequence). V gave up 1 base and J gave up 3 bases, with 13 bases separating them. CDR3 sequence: CAWSAQGPRYEQYF. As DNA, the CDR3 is TGTGCCTGGAGTGCCCAGGGGCCTCGCTACGAGCAGTACTTC. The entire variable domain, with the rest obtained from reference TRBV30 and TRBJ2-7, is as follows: SQTIHQWPATLVQPVGSPLSLECTVEGTSNPNLYWYRQAAGRGLQLLFYSVGIGQISSEVPQNLSASRPQDRQFILSSKKLLLSDSGFYLCAWSAQGPRYEQYFGPGTRLTVT.

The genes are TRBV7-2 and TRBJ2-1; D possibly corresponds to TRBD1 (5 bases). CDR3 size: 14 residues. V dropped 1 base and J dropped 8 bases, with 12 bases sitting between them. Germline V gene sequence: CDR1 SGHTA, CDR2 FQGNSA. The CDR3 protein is CASSLVRRAHEQFF. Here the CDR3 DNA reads TGTGCCAGCAGCTTAGTTCGCAGGGCCCATGAGCAGTTCTTC.

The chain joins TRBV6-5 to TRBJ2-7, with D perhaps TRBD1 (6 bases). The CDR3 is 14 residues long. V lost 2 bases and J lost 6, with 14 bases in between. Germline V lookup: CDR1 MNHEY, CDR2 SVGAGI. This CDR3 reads CASSYRFRGAEQYF. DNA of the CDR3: TGTGCCAGCAGTTACCGGTTCAGGGGCGCCGAGCAGTACTTC.

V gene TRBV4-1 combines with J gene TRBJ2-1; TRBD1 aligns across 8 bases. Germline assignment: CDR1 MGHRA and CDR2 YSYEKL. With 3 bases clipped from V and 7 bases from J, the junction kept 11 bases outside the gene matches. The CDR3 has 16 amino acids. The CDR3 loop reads CASSHGQGGLTNEQFF. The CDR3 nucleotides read TGCGCCAGCAGCCATGGACAGGGTGGGTTAACAAATGAGCAGTTCTTC.

The CDR3 reads CASRGANTEAFF. The CDR3 coding sequence is TGCGCCAGCAGAGGGGCGAACACTGAAGCTTTCTTT. This chain uses TRBV10-1 with TRBJ1-1; maybe TRBD1 (5 bases). V was trimmed by 6 bases and J by 1 base, leaving 6 bases between them. CDR3 length: 12 amino acids. Germline loops: CDR1 WNHNN, CDR2 SYGVQD (reference sequence).

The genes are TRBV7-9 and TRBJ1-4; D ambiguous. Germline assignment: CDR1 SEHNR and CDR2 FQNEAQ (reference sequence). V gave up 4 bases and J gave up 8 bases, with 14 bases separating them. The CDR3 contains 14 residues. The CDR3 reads CASSWSEAQEKLFF. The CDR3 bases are TGTGCCAGCAGCTGGTCAGAGGCCCAAGAAAAACTGTTTTTT.

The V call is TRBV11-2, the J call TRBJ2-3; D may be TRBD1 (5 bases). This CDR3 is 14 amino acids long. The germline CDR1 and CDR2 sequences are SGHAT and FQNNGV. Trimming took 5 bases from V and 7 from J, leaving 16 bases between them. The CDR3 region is CASSQPSQGNTQYF. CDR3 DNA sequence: TGTGCCAGCAGCCAACCGAGCCAGGGAAATACGCAGTATTTT.

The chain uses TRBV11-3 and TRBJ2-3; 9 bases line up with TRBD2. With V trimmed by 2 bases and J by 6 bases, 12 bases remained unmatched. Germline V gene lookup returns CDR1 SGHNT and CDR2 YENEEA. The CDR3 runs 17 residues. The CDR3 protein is CASSLRGGGAFPDTQYF. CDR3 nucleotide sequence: TGTGCCAGCAGCTTAAGGGGCGGGGGGGCATTCCCGGATACGCAGTATTTT.

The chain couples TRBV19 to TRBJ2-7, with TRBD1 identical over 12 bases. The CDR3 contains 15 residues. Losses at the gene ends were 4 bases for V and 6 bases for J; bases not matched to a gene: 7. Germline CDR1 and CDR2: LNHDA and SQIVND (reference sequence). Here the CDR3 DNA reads TGTGCCAGTAGTACCGCCCCGGGACAGGGGGCCGAGCAGTACTTC. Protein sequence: CASSTAPGQGAEQYF.